These 17 T cell receptor beta chains originate from one sample sequenced in a study of blood T cell repertoires in COVID-19 (dated by TCRdb to the early 2020s). Library construction relied on the immunoSEQ multiplex PCR assay. TCRdb limited this immuneACCESS table to in-frame rearrangements with V and J called. A share of clones is missing; checked studies link under half to unresolved V genes, and the rest is unexplained. Recorded for this sample are around 470,000 clones; less than 95% of them occurred a single time. Jointly, the top ten make up 0.6% of the sample. The sample comprised PBMCs or T cells enriched from blood (not recorded which). The receptors here all came from a man aged 18-30 years who had recovered from COVID-19.

About this clone: Other DNA variants within this sample encode the same CDR3. This rearrangement joins TRBV6-5 to TRBJ2-7; 9 bases agree with TRBD1. Germline V gives CDR1 MNHEY, CDR2 SVGAGI. The CDR3 length is 15 residues. V trimming: 0 bases; J trimming: 3 bases; junction bases outside the gene matches: 3. This CDR3 reads CASSYSGTGIYEQYF. In DNA form, the CDR3 reads TGTGCCAGCAGTTACTCGGGGACAGGGATCTACGAGCAGTACTTC.

The chain recombines TRBV3-1 (or the pseudogene TRBV3-2) with TRBJ2-1, with 10 bases lining up with TRBD1. The CDR3 spans 17 residues. The J segment lost 8 bases and the V segment lost 4 bases, leaving 14 bases of the junction unmatched. Germline values: CDR1 LGHDT, CDR2 YNNKEL (reference sequence). The CDR3 bases are TGTGCCAGCAGCCTATGGTCCGGGACAGGGGTTGGGTATGAGCAGTTCTTC. It yields the protein CASSLWSGTGVGYEQFF.

This chain links TRBV18 with TRBJ1-2; D not certain. The germline V and J ends were trimmed by 1 base and 1 base, with 13 bases remaining between them. Germline V gene lookup returns CDR1 KGHSH and CDR2 LQKENI. The CDR3 is made up of 16 amino acids. The CDR3 here is CASSPQDPDYNYGYTF. The CDR3, as DNA: TGTGCCAGCTCACCACAGGACCCGGACTATAACTATGGCTACACCTTC.

The chain combines TRBV4-2 with TRBJ1-3; D uncertain. The germline CDR1 and CDR2 sequences are LGHNA and YNFKEQ. V was pared by 4 bases and J by 7 bases, with 17 bases between. CDR3 length equals 15 residues. CDR3 loop: CASSPELRPGNTIYF. In DNA, the CDR3 is TGTGCCAGCAGCCCAGAGCTTCGCCCCGGTAACACCATATATTTT.

This clone turned up a few times. This chain links TRBV10-2 with TRBJ2-2, with a tentative D call TRBD1 (6 bases). Trimming took 6 bases from V and 7 from J, leaving 9 bases between them. Germline V CDR1 and CDR2: WSHSY, SAAADI. There are 12 residues in the CDR3. CDR3 sequence reads: CASRGAFGELFF. CDR3 sequence (DNA): TGCGCCAGCAGGGGGGCATTCGGGGAGCTGTTTTTT.

This clone has just a few counts. This chain joins TRBV9 and TRBJ2-1, with 12 bases fitting TRBD2. The CDR3 is made up of 16 amino acids. From germline, CDR1 is SGDLS and CDR2 YYNGEE. Trimming took 4 bases from V and 4 from J; bases not matched to a gene: 6. The CDR3 reads CASSPRLAGEYNEQFF. In nucleotides, the CDR3 is TGTGCCAGCAGCCCCCGACTAGCGGGAGAGTACAATGAGCAGTTCTTC. Variable domain in full (rest from reference TRBV9 and TRBJ2-1): DSGVTQTPKHLITATGQRVTLRCSPRSGDLSVYWYQQSLDQGLQFLIQYYNGEERAKGNILERFSAQQFPDLHSELNLSSLELGDSALYFCASSPRLAGEYNEQFFGPGTRLTVL.

This clone appeared once. The chain carries TRBV27 and TRBJ1-6; 7 bases are shared with TRBD1. This CDR3 is built from 14 residues. Germline CDR1 MNHEY, CDR2 SMNVEV (reference sequence). The V segment lost 6 bases and the J segment 9 bases; nucleotides outside the gene matches: 8. CDR3 protein: CASSPQGYRSPLHF. The CDR3 DNA reads as TGTGCCAGCAGCCCACAGGGGTATCGTTCACCCCTCCACTTT.

V is TRBV28 and J is TRBJ2-3; TRBD2 agrees at 8 bases. Looked up from germline, CDR1 is MDHEN and CDR2 is SYDVKM. V lost 6 bases and J lost 4; bases outside the gene matches: 12. CDR3 size: 16 residues. CDR3 residues: CASSPTSGRISDTQYF. CDR3 DNA sequence: TGTGCCAGCAGCCCTACAAGCGGGAGAATTTCAGATACGCAGTATTTT.

The rearrangement joins TRBV5-5 to TRBJ1-1; weak D call: TRBD1 (6 bases). The germline V gene has CDR1 SGHKS and CDR2 YYEKEE (reference sequence). Trimming cost V 4 bases and J 3 bases, with 13 bases left between them. CDR3 length: 14 amino acids. Here the CDR3 reads CASSLQGGHTEAFF. CDR3 bases: TGTGCCAGCAGCCTACAGGGAGGGCACACTGAAGCTTTCTTT.

The CDR3 here is CASGDSSVAGYTF. Written as DNA, the CDR3 is TGTGCTAGTGGAGACAGCTCCGTTGCGGGCTACACCTTC. The chain couples TRBV12-5 to TRBJ1-2; D is perhaps TRBD1 (5 bases). The CDR3 length is 13 residues. The V gene's germline CDR1 is LGHNT and CDR2 FRNRAP. Trimming removed 6 bases from V and 8 bases from J, with 16 bases in between.

The chain joins TRBV29-1 to TRBJ2-7; 10 bases are a match to TRBD1. Germline-derived CDR1 and CDR2 are SQVTM and ANQGSEA. The junction had 10 bases not matched to a gene; V was cut back by 2 bases and J by 3 bases. CDR3 length: 16 amino acids. The CDR3 spells CSVESSGTGDDYEQYF. CDR3 nucleotide sequence: TGCAGCGTTGAAAGTTCCGGGACAGGGGACGACTACGAGCAGTACTTC.

The chain recombines TRBV5-1 with TRBJ2-5; 9 bases match TRBD2. The CDR3 extends over 16 amino acids. V lost 3 bases to trimming and J lost 2 bases; unmatched junction nucleotides: 8. CDR1 SGHRS and CDR2 YFSETQ come from the germline V gene. The CDR3 here is CASSWREAGGQETQYF. The CDR3 nucleotides read TGCGCCAGCAGCTGGCGTGAAGCGGGAGGTCAAGAGACCCAGTACTTC.

The genes are TRBV28 and TRBJ2-1; 7 positions agree with TRBD1. Germline CDR1 is MDHEN and CDR2 is SYDVKM. CDR3 size: 17 residues. The ends lost 6 bases at V and 0 bases at J; junction bases unmatched: 11. CDR3 nucleotide sequence: TGTGCCAGCAGCCCGAACAGGGGCCAAAGCTCCTACAATGAGCAGTTCTTC. As protein: CASSPNRGQSSYNEQFF.

The chain is built from TRBV4-1 and TRBJ2-7, with D maybe TRBD2 (6 bases). Trimming left V 0 bases short and J 0 bases short, with 27 bases between. In germline, CDR1 is MGHRA, CDR2 YSYEKL. The CDR3 totals 21 residues. CDR3 coding DNA: TGCGCCAGCAGCCAAGAATCCCCACCTTTCGCGGGACGCCAAAGCTCCTACGAGCAGTACTTC. Amino acid sequence: CASSQESPPFAGRQSSYEQYF.

On this clone itself: Other nucleotide sequences from this sample produce the same CDR3. The CDR3 region has the DNA TGTGCCAGCAGTTCCGGGTTCACCGGGGAGCTGTTTTTT. Its translation: CASSSGFTGELFF. This chain links TRBV11-2 with TRBJ2-2; D remains ambiguous. The CDR3 has 13 amino acids. With 6 bases removed from V and 4 bases from J, the gap between germline ends came to 9 bases. Looked up from germline, CDR1 is SGHAT and CDR2 is FQNNGV.

CDR3 residues: CASSVVVGGIGANTEAFF. The CDR3 region has the DNA TGTGCCAGCAGCGTAGTAGTTGGGGGGATCGGGGCCAACACTGAAGCTTTCTTT. J is TRBJ1-1 and V is TRBV9, with D tentatively TRBD1 (5 bases). Germline CDR1 is SGDLS and CDR2 is YYNGEE. This CDR3 is built from 18 residues. Trimming removed 0 bases from V and 2 bases from J, with 20 bases in between.

The rearrangement links TRBV11-2 to TRBJ1-6; weak D call: TRBD1 (5 bases). V shed 1 base and J shed 9 bases, with 13 bases lying between them. This CDR3 region has 15 residues. Per germline, CDR1 SGHAT and CDR2 FQNNGV. The CDR3 DNA reads TGTGCCAGCAGCTTAGCATCTCAGGGCCGTTCACCCCTCCACTTT. Protein sequence: CASSLASQGRSPLHF. The full variable domain, its missing parts supplied by reference TRBV11-2 and TRBJ1-6, is EAGVAQSPRYKIIEKRQSVAFWCNPISGHATLYWYQQILGQGPKLLIQFQNNGVVDDSQLPKDRFSAERLKGVDSTLKIQPAKLEDSAVYLCASSLASQGRSPLHFGNGTRLTVT.